These 30 T cell receptor beta chains were all obtained from the same sample, sequenced in a study of blood T cell repertoires in COVID-19. The protocol was immunoSEQ multiplex PCR, while the TCRdb copy is restricted to in-frame clones and leaves out a portion. The table lists 55,000 to 80,000 clones, approximately 88% of them singletons. Sequenced input: peripheral blood. The receptors were sampled from a human donor in a cohort sampled during active COVID-19.

The chain links TRBV30 to TRBJ2-3; TRBD1 matches 8 bases. In germline, CDR1 is GTSNPN, CDR2 SVGIG (reference sequence). This CDR3 is built from 15 residues. Trimming cost V 4 bases and J 3 bases; bases outside gene matches: 9. CDR3 sequence (DNA): TGTGCCTGGATCCACCAGGGGGCTGGAACAGATACGCAGTATTTT. This encodes CAWIHQGAGTDTQYF.

The CDR3 sequence is CASSLVRGIGSYGYTF. In nucleotides, the CDR3 is TGTGCCAGCAGCTTAGTTCGGGGAATCGGGAGCTATGGCTACACCTTC. The V and J genes are TRBV11-2 and TRBJ1-2; no firm D call. With 1 base removed from V and 4 bases from J, the gap between germline ends came to 16 bases. The CDR3 extends over 16 amino acids. Germline V gene lookup returns CDR1 SGHAT and CDR2 FQNNGV. The whole variable domain, remainder taken from reference TRBV11-2 and TRBJ1-2, is EAGVAQSPRYKIIEKRQSVAFWCNPISGHATLYWYQQILGQGPKLLIQFQNNGVVDDSQLPKDRFSAERLKGVDSTLKIQPAKLEDSAVYLCASSLVRGIGSYGYTFGSGTRLTVV.

The V call is TRBV6-5, the J call TRBJ1-3; D ambiguous. This CDR3 contains 14 residues. Germline loops: CDR1 MNHEY, CDR2 SVGAGI. Trimming took 7 bases from V and 1 from J, leaving 11 bases between them. In DNA, the CDR3 is TGTGCCAGCATCATTCAGGAATCTGGAAACACCATATATTTT. This sequence encodes CASIIQESGNTIYF.

The chain employs TRBV7-3 and TRBJ2-3; maybe TRBD2 (6 bases). Per germline, CDR1 SGHTA and CDR2 FQGTGA. CDR3 length: 14 residues. The ends were cut back, 2 bases at V and 3 bases at J, with 9 bases in the middle. Here the CDR3 DNA reads TGTGCCAGCAGCTTAGGGGGGAAGACAGATACGCAGTATTTT. Protein product: CASSLGGKTDTQYF.

The chain recombines TRBV4-2 with TRBJ2-7; TRBD1 aligns across 10 bases. The V gene end was trimmed by 0 bases and the J gene end by 4 bases; junction bases not matched to a gene: 9. Germline CDR1 reads LGHNA; CDR2 reads YNFKEQ. The CDR3 spans 17 residues. CDR3 region: CASSQEGQGPGGYEQYF. The DNA of the CDR3 is TGTGCCAGCAGCCAAGAGGGACAGGGGCCAGGGGGATACGAGCAGTACTTC.

This chain uses TRBV19 with TRBJ1-1; the match to TRBD1 covers 8 bases. Looked up from germline, CDR1 is LNHDA and CDR2 is SQIVND (reference sequence). The length of the CDR3 is 15 residues. V lost 4 bases to trimming and J lost 5 bases; unmatched junction nucleotides: 9. The CDR3 loop reads CASSTPRQGRTEAFF. The CDR3 region has the DNA TGTGCCAGTAGTACACCCCGACAGGGGAGAACTGAAGCTTTCTTT.

The rearrangement joins TRBV7-3 to TRBJ1-1, with D tentatively TRBD1 (5 bases). V was clipped by 5 bases and J by 1 base, with 8 bases between them. The CDR3 is made up of 13 amino acids. The V gene's germline CDR1 is SGHTA and CDR2 FQGTGA. CDR3 coding DNA: TGTGCCAGCAGCGTACAGGAGAACACTGAAGCTTTCTTT. As protein: CASSVQENTEAFF.

J is TRBJ1-5 and V is TRBV23-1; weak D call: TRBD1 (5 bases). TRBV23-1 is designated an ORF whose function remains uncertain. V gave up 0 bases and J gave up 2 bases, with 14 bases separating them. The CDR3 consists of 17 residues. CDR3 region: CASSQSEMQGGNQPQHF. DNA of the CDR3: TGCGCCAGCAGTCAATCAGAGATGCAGGGCGGCAATCAGCCCCAGCATTTT.

Regarding this clone: At one boundary the junction diverges from the germline segment, which might be a read error. Other DNA sequences in the same sample also yield this CDR3. V usage is TRBV6-5 and J usage is TRBJ2-7, with 8 bases matching TRBD1. Per germline, CDR1 MNHEY and CDR2 SVGAGI. The CDR3 consists of 13 residues. This CDR3 is CASRAGQAYEQYF. DNA for the CDR3: TGTGCCAGCAGGGCGGGACAGGCCTACGAGCAATACTTC.

This clone was recorded once. The chain has TRBV6-4 and TRBJ2-3; a weak D match, TRBD2 (5 bases). Trimming cost V 5 bases and J 0 bases, with 6 bases left between them. In germline, CDR1 is MRHNA, CDR2 SNTAGT. There are 13 residues in the CDR3. DNA of the CDR3: TGTGCCAGCAGTCCGGGAAGCACAGATACGCAGTATTTT. Translation gives CASSPGSTDTQYF.

This chain links TRBV7-2 with TRBJ2-2; D gene unclear. V was pared by 2 bases and J by 4 bases, with 11 bases between. Germline values: CDR1 SGHTA, CDR2 FQGNSA. The CDR3 extends over 15 amino acids. Here the CDR3 reads CASSLLSPGTGELFF. The CDR3 region has the DNA TGTGCCAGCAGCTTACTATCTCCGGGCACCGGGGAGCTGTTTTTT. Variable domain in full (rest from reference TRBV7-2 and TRBJ2-2): GAGVSQSPSNKVTEKGKDVELRCDPISGHTALYWYRQSLGQGLEFLIYFQGNSAPDKSGLPSDRFSAERTGGSVSTLTIQRTQQEDSAVYLCASSLLSPGTGELFFGEGSRLTVL.

This chain connects TRBV9 to TRBJ1-1; D gene ambiguous. The V gene lost 2 bases and the J gene lost 1 base, with 21 bases spanning the gap. The V gene's germline CDR1 is SGDLS and CDR2 YYNGEE. The CDR3 runs 18 residues. CDR3 bases: TGTGCCAGCAGCGTCCCACCCTCGAAGATGGGAGCGAACACTGAAGCTTTCTTT. Its translation is CASSVPPSKMGANTEAFF.

A single count supports this clone. The chain couples TRBV27 to TRBJ2-5; TRBD1 might be the D (5 bases). V was clipped by 6 bases and J by 5 bases, with 13 bases between them. Per the germline V gene, CDR1 is MNHEY and CDR2 is SMNVEV (reference sequence). The length of the CDR3 is 13 residues. CDR3 loop: CASRNADKETQYF. CDR3 DNA sequence: TGTGCCAGCAGAAACGCGGACAAGGAGACCCAGTACTTC.

This clone was observed a single time. The chain has TRBV29-1 and TRBJ2-7, with D tentatively TRBD1 (6 bases). The CDR3 runs 12 residues. The germline V gene encodes CDR1 SQVTM and CDR2 ANQGSEA. V was clipped by 7 bases and J by 2 bases, with 12 bases between them. CDR3: CSARTDTYEQYF. Written as DNA, the CDR3 is TGCAGCGCAAGGACAGATACCTACGAGCAGTACTTC.

This rearrangement joins TRBV28 to TRBJ2-7; D gene unclear. The CDR3 loop spans 13 amino acids. Per the germline V gene, CDR1 is MDHEN and CDR2 is SYDVKM. The V and J ends lost 7 bases and 1 base respectively, with 11 bases between them. Here the CDR3 reads CASTGDGSYEQYF. The CDR3, as DNA: TGTGCCAGCACTGGAGACGGATCCTACGAGCAGTACTTC.

V usage is TRBV29-1 and J usage is TRBJ1-6; 9 nucleotides agree with TRBD1. This CDR3 comprises 14 residues. V lost 4 bases, J lost 8 bases, and 6 bases stayed unmatched. Germline lookup yields CDR1 SQVTM and CDR2 ANQGSEA. The CDR3 spells CSVATGTGYSPLHF. CDR3 DNA sequence: TGCAGCGTTGCTACCGGGACAGGGTATTCACCCCTCCACTTT.

This clone was seen only once. This chain connects TRBV30 to TRBJ2-1; 8 bases map to TRBD2. Trimming removed 0 bases from V and 1 base from J; junction bases left unmatched: 2. The germline V gene encodes CDR1 GTSNPN and CDR2 SVGIG (reference sequence). The CDR3 is made up of 15 amino acids. The CDR3 sequence: CAWSVSGSSYNEQFF. The CDR3 DNA reads TGTGCCTGGAGTGTAAGCGGGAGTTCCTACAATGAGCAGTTCTTC.

This chain connects TRBV19 to TRBJ2-1; D gene unclear. The CDR3 spans 12 residues. V shed 3 bases and J shed 7 bases, with 7 bases lying between them. The V gene's germline CDR1 is LNHDA and CDR2 SQIVND (reference sequence). The CDR3 DNA follows: TGTGCCAGTAGTATCGGTTGGAATGAGCAGTTCTTC. This codes for CASSIGWNEQFF.

The chain uses TRBV2 and TRBJ2-5; D is unresolved. The V gene's germline CDR1 is SNHLY and CDR2 FYNNEI. This CDR3 is 10 amino acids long. The V and J ends lost 5 bases and 5 bases respectively, with 3 bases between them. CDR3: CASSLETQYF. CDR3 coding DNA: TGTGCCAGCAGTCTGGAGACCCAGTACTTC.

The CDR3 DNA sequence: TGTGCCAGCAGGGACATAGCGGGATCGGACTACAATGAGCAGTTCTTC. Amino acids: CASRDIAGSDYNEQFF. This chain joins TRBV7-6 and TRBJ2-1; 8 bases line up with TRBD2. There are 16 residues in the CDR3. Germline V gives CDR1 SGHVS, CDR2 FNYEAQ. The junction had 10 bases not matched to a gene; V was cut back by 6 bases and J by 3 bases. The full variable domain, its missing parts supplied by reference TRBV7-6 and TRBJ2-1, is GAGVSQSPRYKVTKRGQDVALRCDPISGHVSLYWYRQALGQGPEFLTYFNYEAQQDKSGLPNDRFSAERPEGSISTLTIQRTEQRDSAMYRCASRDIAGSDYNEQFFGPGTRLTVL.

This chain links TRBV5-1 with TRBJ1-5, with unresolved D. Germline CDR1 is SGHRS and CDR2 is YFSETQ. The CDR3 is made up of 15 amino acids. Deletions cut 0 bases from V and 6 bases from J, with 13 bases between. The DNA for the CDR3 is TGCGCCAGCAGCTTGGCCGGGGTAGAGGCTCAGCCCCAGCATTTT. This sequence encodes CASSLAGVEAQPQHF.

CDR3 DNA: TGTGCCAGCAGCCGCCTGACTAGGGGACAAGAGACCCAGTACTTC. This gives the protein CASSRLTRGQETQYF. V gene TRBV4-2 combines with J gene TRBJ2-5; weak D call: TRBD2 (6 bases). The CDR3 runs 15 residues. Germline V lookup: CDR1 LGHNA, CDR2 YNFKEQ. Deletions cut 4 bases from V and 2 bases from J, with 14 bases between.

The sample holds one count of this clone. The gene calls are TRBV19 and TRBJ1-2; D possibly corresponds to TRBD1 (6 bases). Germline CDR1 LNHDA, CDR2 SQIVND (reference sequence). The CDR3 has 13 amino acids. Trimming left V 7 bases short and J 5 bases short, with 14 bases between. The CDR3 region has the DNA TGTGCCAGTACGTACCTGGGGGCGTATGGCTACACCTTC. Translating it yields CASTYLGAYGYTF. Variable domain in full (rest from reference TRBV19 and TRBJ1-2): DGGITQSPKYLFRKEGQNVTLSCEQNLNHDAMYWYRQDPGQGLRLIYYSQIVNDFQKGDIAEGYSVSREKKESFPLTVTSAQKNPTAFYLCASTYLGAYGYTFGSGTRLTVV.

This clone was observed a handful of times. This chain uses TRBV5-1 with TRBJ1-2; a weak D match, TRBD1 (5 bases). Germline V lookup: CDR1 SGHRS, CDR2 YFSETQ. Trimming took off 2 bases at V and 6 bases at J, with 17 bases between the two ends. This CDR3 contains 15 residues. The CDR3: CASSLNGGTEDGYTF. CDR3 DNA sequence: TGCGCCAGCAGCTTAAACGGGGGGACTGAGGATGGCTACACCTTC. Full variable domain (outside the CDR3, taken from reference TRBV5-1 and TRBJ1-2): KAGVTQTPRYLIKTRGQQVTLSCSPISGHRSVSWYQQTPGQGLQFLFEYFSETQRNKGNFPGRFSGRQFSNSRSEMNVSTLELGDSALYLCASSLNGGTEDGYTFGSGTRLTVV.

V is TRBV5-1 and J is TRBJ2-1, with TRBD1 as a possible D gene (5 bases). Deletions cut 4 bases from V and 8 bases from J, with 13 bases between. Germline-derived CDR1 and CDR2 are SGHRS and YFSETQ. The CDR3 extends over 13 amino acids. Here the CDR3 reads CASSPVWGDEQFF. Written as DNA, the CDR3 is TGCGCCAGCAGCCCCGTCTGGGGCGATGAGCAGTTCTTC. Using reference TRBV5-1 and TRBJ2-1 for the parts outside the CDR3, the full variable domain is KAGVTQTPRYLIKTRGQQVTLSCSPISGHRSVSWYQQTPGQGLQFLFEYFSETQRNKGNFPGRFSGRQFSNSRSEMNVSTLELGDSALYLCASSPVWGDEQFFGPGTRLTVL.

The gene calls are TRBV28 and TRBJ2-1, with D maybe TRBD2 (6 bases). The V and J ends lost 4 bases and 8 bases respectively, with 12 bases between them. The CDR3 runs 13 residues. Germline CDR1 is MDHEN and CDR2 is SYDVKM. Written as DNA, the CDR3 is TGTGCCAGCAGTTCCAATGGAGGGGATGAGCAGTTCTTC. It yields the protein CASSSNGGDEQFF.

The rearrangement uses TRBV13 and TRBJ1-1; the D gene is possibly TRBD1 (5 bases). The CDR3 is made up of 15 amino acids. The V end lost 4 bases, the J end lost 4 bases, and 16 bases lay between the germline ends. CDR1 is PRHDT, CDR2 FYEKMQ, per germline (reference sequence). The CDR3 loop reads CASSSTGGSRTEAFF. The CDR3 nucleotides are TGTGCCAGCAGCTCAACCGGGGGGTCACGCACTGAAGCTTTCTTT.

The chain combines TRBV1 with TRBJ1-5; the D segment call TRBD1 is taken from the table without a DNA check. TRBV1 is designated a pseudogene. This CDR3 comprises 18 residues. The CDR3 spells CTSSPGQGDLYSNQPQHF. The CDR3 DNA follows: TGCACCAGCAGCCCGGGACAGGGCGACTTATATAGCAATCAGCCCCAGCATTTT.

The V and J genes are TRBV7-2 and TRBJ1-5; 10 nucleotides agree with TRBD1. There are 15 residues in the CDR3. V was clipped by 5 bases and J by 3 bases; unmatched bases: 4. The germline V gene encodes CDR1 SGHTA and CDR2 FQGNSA. CDR3 region: CASSRDRGYNQPQHF. As DNA, the CDR3 is TGTGCCAGCAGCAGGGACAGGGGTTACAATCAGCCCCAGCATTTT.

A single count supports this clone. The chain has TRBV6-2 or TRBV6-3 and TRBJ2-7, with TRBD1 matching over 8 bases. From germline, CDR1 is MNHEY and CDR2 SVGEGT. This CDR3 is built from 17 residues. With V trimmed by 2 bases and J by 1 base, 10 bases remained unmatched. The CDR3 spells CASSYLLLGTGSYEQYF. DNA of the CDR3: TGTGCCAGCAGTTACCTCTTACTTGGGACAGGTTCCTACGAGCAGTACTTC.